Sequencing of this TCR beta chain was carried out in a study of post-analysis software for immune sequencing data. Notes on the study in general: Controls had lower frequencies than patients of 4 or 5 TRBV segments, which included TRBV5-6, TRBV5-1 and TRBV20-1.

The authors incorporated unique molecular identifiers into the TCR beta cDNA libraries. MiXCR was run by TCRdb on the PCR reads, yielding one entry per CDR3 protein. The sample contains 750,000 to 950,000 distinct CDR3 sequences, under 70% of which appear only once. Remarks on this clonotype: Antigen specificity is unknown.

Deletions cut 2 bases from V and 4 bases from J, with 12 bases between. The germline V gene encodes CDR1 SGHVS and CDR2 FQNEAQ. This CDR3 region has 15 residues. The specimen was blood. The chain has TRBV7-8 and TRBJ2-1; D assignment may be TRBD1 or TRBD2 (5 bases each). The source of this sequence is a girl under 18 with multiple sclerosis. The CDR3 nucleotides read TGTGCCAGCAGCTTAAAGAAGGGGAGATACAATGAGCAGTTCTTC. Amino acid sequence: CASSLKKGRYNEQFF.